This TCR beta chain appears in the sequencing data of a study of cytomegalovirus exposure and HLA in healthy donors. Regarding the study as a whole: Sequencing artifact likely explains a cluster of highly shared sequence variants. It was confirmed in vitro that three of the CMV-associated chains were specific for CMV antigens. 87-base-pair reads could not separate some V segments, including TRBV6-2 and TRBV6-3.

60 Vbeta and 13 Jbeta primers were used in PCR. Measured with immunoSEQ multiplex PCR; TCRdb has only the in-frame clones, and not every one. The sample has some 240,000 clones; around 90% are singletons. Note on this clone: The antigen remains undetermined.

V trimming: 3 bases; J trimming: 7 bases; junction bases outside the gene matches: 6. Looked up from germline, CDR1 is SQVTM and CDR2 is ANQGSEA. The CDR3 covers 14 residues. The TCR comes from a girl aged 2 to 9 in good health and CMV-seronegative. The sample consisted of PBMCs. This rearrangement joins TRBV29-1 to TRBJ1-4; 9 bases align to TRBD1. CDR3 in amino acids: CSVDLGQGGEKLFF. For the CDR3, the DNA is TGCAGCGTTGATCTGGGACAGGGTGGTGAAAAACTGTTTTTT.